This T cell receptor (beta chain) was sequenced during a study of blood T cells in healthy people across ages. Germline-derived CDR1 and CDR2 are SGHTA and FQGNSA. The CDR3 spans 15 residues. V was cut by 0 bases and J by 0 bases, with 7 bases left in between. This clonotype has only a few counts. Its antigen remains unidentified. Study conclusions and caveats: Among long-lived donors, naive CD4+ cells were more numerous and diversity higher than in aged donors. Naive T cell percentage showed a strong correlation with the diversity of TCR beta.

The use of a sample-barcoded 5' primer and a J-beta primer mix characterized a second PCR of about 7 to 12 cycles. TCRdb recomputed calls from the 5' RACE reads with MiXCR, one row per CDR3 protein. The table shows about 1.8 million distinct CDR3 sequences, with around 48% occurring only once. Sequencing was performed on blood. This clonotype originated in a middle-aged woman in good health. The chain links TRBV7-2 to TRBJ2-3, with D possibly matching TRBD1 (5 bases). In DNA, the CDR3 is TGTGCCAGCAGCTTAGCAGGACATAGCACAGATACGCAGTATTTT. This codes for CASSLAGHSTDTQYF.